The T cell receptor (beta chain) described here comes from a study of monozygotic twins with inflammatory bowel disease. TCRdb re-called the 5' RACE reads and shows each CDR3 protein once, DNA omitted. This sample's table has roughly 160,000 distinct CDR3 sequences. As for this clonotype: The antigen is undetermined.

Study results and limitations: Healthy co-twins exceeded IBD patients in TCRbeta diversity as measured by inverse Simpson. Support was lacking for any single strong IBD-associated signal or clonotype.

This CDR3 is built from 14 residues. CDR1 is DFQATT, CDR2 SNEGSKA, per germline (reference sequence). This chain uses TRBV20-1 with TRBJ1-6; the D gene TCRdb calls, TRBD1, cannot be checked with no DNA. The receptor's source is a human donor with ulcerative colitis or Crohn's disease, or a healthy co-twin of an affected twin (not recorded which). The sequenced material came from blood. The chain's CDR3 is CSAQVTGSNSPLHF.